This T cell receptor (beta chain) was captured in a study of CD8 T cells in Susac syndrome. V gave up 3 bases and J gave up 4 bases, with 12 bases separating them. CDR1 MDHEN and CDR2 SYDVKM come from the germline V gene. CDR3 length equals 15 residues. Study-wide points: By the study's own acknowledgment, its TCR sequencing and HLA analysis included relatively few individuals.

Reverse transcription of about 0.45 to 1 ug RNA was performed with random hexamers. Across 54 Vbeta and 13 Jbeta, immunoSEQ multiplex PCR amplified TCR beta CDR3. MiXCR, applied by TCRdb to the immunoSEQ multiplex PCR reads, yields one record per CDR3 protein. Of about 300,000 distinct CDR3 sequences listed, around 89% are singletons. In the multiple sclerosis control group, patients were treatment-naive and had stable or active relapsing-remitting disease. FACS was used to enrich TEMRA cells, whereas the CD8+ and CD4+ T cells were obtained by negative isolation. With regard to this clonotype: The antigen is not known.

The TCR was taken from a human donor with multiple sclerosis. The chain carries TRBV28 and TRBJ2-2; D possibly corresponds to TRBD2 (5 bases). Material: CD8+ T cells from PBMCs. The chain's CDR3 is CASSLEAAATGELFF. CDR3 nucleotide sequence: TGTGCCAGCAGTTTGGAAGCGGCTGCCACCGGGGAGCTGTTTTTT.